Below, 31 T cell receptor beta chains from the same sample are listed, as sequenced in a study of T cells in tumors after PD-1 blockade (dated by TCRdb to 2018 to 2020). Library creation used the immunoSEQ multiplex PCR assay. What TCRdb holds here is the immuneACCESS table cut down to in-frame rearrangements. Part of the clones is not present; checked against another copy, under half of the missing clones reflect an unresolved V gene, and the others are unexplained. The sample table contains approximately 11,000 clones; only one count was recorded for 50% to 70% of them. The ten largest account for less than 15% of the sample. This specimen's time point label, interpreted: after anti-PD-1 therapy. The sequencing used tumor tissue, collected after anti-PD-1 treatment. The source is a human donor with basal cell carcinoma.

The chain has TRBV12-3 or TRBV12-4 and TRBJ1-5; TRBD1 is a possible D gene (6 bases). The CDR3 is made up of 12 amino acids. V dropped 6 bases and J dropped 14 bases, with 17 bases sitting between them. CDR3 sequence reads: CASSQRGGLEHF. In nucleotides, the CDR3 is TGTGCCAGCAGCCAACGAGGGGGTTTGGAGCATTTT.

A single count supports this clone. The junction does not match germline at one end; this may be a read error. This chain connects TRBV6-1 to TRBJ2-7; unclear D gene. Germline V gene data show CDR1 as MNHNS and CDR2 as SASEGT. The CDR3 sequence is 13 residues long. The CDR3 loop reads CASSEESARPQVF. CDR3 DNA sequence: TGTGCCAGCAGTGAGGAATCCGCGCGGCCTCAGGTCTTC.

This sequence joins TRBV5-4 and TRBJ1-1; D possibly corresponds to TRBD1 (6 bases). The CDR3 length is 14 residues. Germline V lookup: CDR1 SGHNT, CDR2 YYREEE (reference sequence). V dropped 4 bases and J dropped 5 bases, with 15 bases sitting between them. CDR3 amino acids: CASSPRGGRTEAFF. CDR3 sequence (DNA): TGTGCCAGCAGCCCCCGAGGGGGTAGGACTGAAGCTTTCTTT.

This chain connects TRBV7-3 to TRBJ2-1; 10 bases are a match to TRBD2. This CDR3 is 16 amino acids long. CDR1 SGHTA and CDR2 FQGTGA come from the germline V gene. V lost 0 bases, J lost 3 bases, and 2 bases stayed unmatched. For the CDR3, the DNA is TGTGCCAGCAGCTTAACAGGACTAGCGGACTACAATGAGCAGTTCTTC. It codes for CASSLTGLADYNEQFF.

This chain connects TRBV5-6 to TRBJ2-3, with 10 bases lining up with TRBD2. V was pared by 0 bases and J by 0 bases, with 7 bases of the junction left unmatched. This CDR3 is built from 18 residues. Germline CDR1 reads SGHDT; CDR2 reads YYEEEE. CDR3 protein: CASSLELAGVPSTDTQYF. The CDR3 region has the DNA TGTGCCAGCAGCTTGGAGCTAGCGGGAGTCCCTAGCACAGATACGCAGTATTTT.

This clone is judged large. The J gene is TRBJ2-7, the V gene TRBV28; D is unclear. The CDR3 covers 12 residues. Germline CDR1 MDHEN, CDR2 SYDVKM. The V end was cut by 7 bases, the J end by 7 bases, with 14 bases between. CDR3 residues: CASKGRPGEQYF. CDR3 DNA: TGTGCCAGCAAAGGACGTCCTGGGGAGCAGTACTTC.

V gene TRBV5-1 combines with J gene TRBJ2-7; D is uncertain. Looked up from germline, CDR1 is SGHRS and CDR2 is YFSETQ. The CDR3 extends over 15 amino acids. Trimming removed 0 bases at V and 2 bases at J, with 12 bases between. The CDR3: CASSLDGGYPYEQYF. CDR3 DNA sequence: TGCGCCAGCAGCTTGGATGGTGGGTATCCCTACGAGCAGTACTTC.

The chain recombines TRBV4-2 with TRBJ1-2; D is perhaps TRBD1 (6 bases). The germline V and J ends were trimmed by 2 bases and 7 bases, with 14 bases remaining between them. From germline, CDR1 is LGHNA and CDR2 YNFKEQ. The CDR3 has 14 amino acids. CDR3 in DNA: TGTGCCAGCAGCCAAAAGGCAGGGGAGGTTGGCTACACCTTC. Encoded protein: CASSQKAGEVGYTF.

The rearrangement joins TRBV28 to TRBJ1-1; TRBD1 agrees at 8 bases. The germline gives CDR1 MDHEN, CDR2 SYDVKM. Germline trimming cut 5 bases from V and 5 bases from J; bases unmatched to any gene: 16. This CDR3 has 17 amino acids. The CDR3 DNA reads TGTGCCAGCAGTCCTTCCAGGGGGCGCGTAGGGGAAACTGAAGCTTTCTTT. Its translation: CASSPSRGRVGETEAFF.

This chain uses TRBV4-3 with TRBJ2-1, with 9 bases identical to TRBD2. In germline, CDR1 is LGHNA, CDR2 YSLEER. The trim removed 0 bases at V and 8 bases at J, leaving 8 bases unmatched. The CDR3 totals 16 residues. CDR3: CASSQDWGSGSYEQFF. CDR3 nucleotide sequence: TGCGCCAGCAGCCAAGATTGGGGTAGCGGGAGCTATGAGCAGTTCTTC.

This clone ranks as medium-sized. The J gene is TRBJ1-1, the V gene TRBV18; TRBD1 matches 7 bases. The CDR3 runs 13 residues. The germline CDR1 and CDR2 sequences are KGHSH and LQKENI. Trimming took 5 bases from V and 9 from J; bases not matched to a gene: 9. The CDR3 region has the DNA TGTGCCAGCTCAAAACTGGGACAGCTAAAAGCTTTCTTT. It encodes CASSKLGQLKAFF.

This clone was seen only once. J is TRBJ1-2 and V is TRBV7-8; D unclear. This CDR3 has 13 residues. Germline values: CDR1 SGHVS, CDR2 FQNEAQ. Trimming pared 3 bases from V and 4 bases from J, leaving 9 bases between. The CDR3 DNA sequence: TGTGCCAGCAGCTTGGAAAGTGGCTATGGCTACACCTTC. This codes for CASSLESGYGYTF.

In its sample, this clone was seen a few times. The CDR3 region has the DNA TGTGCCAGCAGTGCAGGGTGGGACAGGGGGACAGATACGCAGTATTTT. This translates into CASSAGWDRGTDTQYF. The chain carries TRBV2 and TRBJ2-3, with 11 bases fitting TRBD1. V was pared by 4 bases and J by 3 bases, with 6 bases of the junction left unmatched. The CDR3 has 16 amino acids. The V gene's germline CDR1 is SNHLY and CDR2 FYNNEI.

J is TRBJ2-6 and V is TRBV19, with D unresolved. This CDR3 has 14 amino acids. Germline lookup yields CDR1 LNHDA and CDR2 SQIVND (reference sequence). Trimming took off 6 bases at V and 1 base at J, with 7 bases between the two ends. The CDR3 DNA sequence: TGTGCCAGTAGCCCGCGATCTGGGGCCAACGTCCTGACTTTC. Translating gives CASSPRSGANVLTF.

The CDR3 nucleotides are TGTGCCAGCCGCCCCCGGGGGATCCCCTACGAGCAGTACTTC. It yields the protein CASRPRGIPYEQYF. The rearrangement links TRBV6-4 to TRBJ2-7, with TRBD2 as a possible D gene (6 bases). The germline V gene has CDR1 MRHNA and CDR2 SNTAGT. The CDR3 sequence is 14 residues long. Trimming cost V 8 bases and J 2 bases, with 16 bases left between them.

This clone was counted between two and nine times. The chain has TRBV9 and TRBJ1-6, with D perhaps TRBD1 (6 bases). From germline, CDR1 is SGDLS and CDR2 YYNGEE. The CDR3 runs 14 residues. The ends were cut back, 5 bases at V and 10 bases at J, with 16 bases in the middle. The CDR3 loop is CASSGGPPGSPLHF. In nucleotides, the CDR3 is TGTGCCAGCAGTGGGGGGCCACCCGGATCACCCCTCCACTTT.

This chain uses TRBV3-1 (or the pseudogene TRBV3-2) with TRBJ2-1; D is ambiguous. The V gene lost 4 bases and the J gene lost 5 bases, with 12 bases spanning the gap. There are 14 residues in the CDR3. Germline CDR1 reads LGHDT; CDR2 reads YNNKEL (reference sequence). CDR3 in amino acids: CASSRGGGHNEQFF. The CDR3 region has the DNA TGTGCCAGCAGCCGGGGTGGCGGACACAATGAGCAGTTCTTC.

The chain has TRBV9 and TRBJ2-1; D is unresolved. This CDR3 comprises 10 residues. CDR1 and CDR2 (germline): SGDLS, YYNGEE. Trimming removed 2 bases from V and 12 bases from J, with 6 bases in between. CDR3 bases: TGTGCCAGCAGCGTCCAATGGCAGTTCTTC. Amino acids: CASSVQWQFF.

By its share, this clone is medium-sized. The CDR3 DNA is TGTGCCAGCAGCTTAGATTCGGGACTGGGGTCATCCTACGAGCAGTACTTC. It translates to CASSLDSGLGSSYEQYF. This rearrangement joins TRBV7-6 to TRBJ2-7, with a possible D match to TRBD2 (6 bases). The V gene lost 1 base and the J gene lost 1 base, with 17 bases spanning the gap. The CDR3 extends over 17 amino acids. Germline-derived CDR1 and CDR2 are SGHVS and FNYEAQ. Drawing the rest from reference TRBV7-6 and TRBJ2-7, the complete variable domain is GAGVSQSPRYKVTKRGQDVALRCDPISGHVSLYWYRQALGQGPEFLTYFNYEAQQDKSGLPNDRFSAERPEGSISTLTIQRTEQRDSAMYRCASSLDSGLGSSYEQYFGPGTRLTVT.

The genes are TRBV7-9 and TRBJ1-2; 8 nucleotides agree with TRBD1. Germline V gene sequence: CDR1 SEHNR, CDR2 FQNEAQ (reference sequence). The CDR3 length is 15 residues. Trimming at V came to 3 bases and at J to 4 bases, leaving 7 bases not matched to a gene. The CDR3 loop reads CASSFGTGGFYGYTF. In DNA, the CDR3 is TGTGCCAGCAGCTTTGGGACAGGCGGTTTCTATGGCTACACCTTC.

This clone was observed a single time. The chain uses TRBV9 and TRBJ1-1; 8 nucleotides line up with TRBD1. Germline CDR1 reads SGDLS; CDR2 reads YYNGEE. V shed 5 bases, J shed 5 bases, and the junction held 5 bases outside the gene matches. CDR3 length: 13 residues. This CDR3 is CASSQGARTEAFF. CDR3 DNA sequence: TGTGCCAGCAGTCAGGGGGCGCGAACTGAAGCTTTCTTT.

For this clone: At one of its ends the junction is not consistent with the germline gene, which may arise from a read error. The chain combines TRBV7-7 with TRBJ2-5, with TRBD1 identical over 9 bases. The CDR3 covers 16 residues. Germline loops: CDR1 SSHAT, CDR2 FNYEAQ (reference sequence). In DNA form, the CDR3 reads TGTGCTAGCAGCCCGACGACAGGGGGGGGATCGGAGACCCAGTACTTC. Translating it yields CASSPTTGGGSETQYF.

This clone was detected only a few times. The chain couples TRBV7-3 to TRBJ1-6; 10 nucleotides match TRBD1. The CDR3 covers 15 residues. Looked up from germline, CDR1 is SGHTA and CDR2 is FQGTGA. J gave up 7 bases and V 5 bases, and 5 bases lay outside the gene matches. CDR3 sequence reads: CASSKDRGPNSPLHF. CDR3 coding DNA: TGTGCCAGCAGCAAAGACAGGGGGCCCAATTCACCCCTCCACTTT.

The chain links TRBV5-4 to TRBJ2-6; D ambiguous. This CDR3 comprises 15 residues. The V gene's germline CDR1 is SGHNT and CDR2 YYREEE (reference sequence). Between the trimmed V and J ends, which lost 3 bases and 4 bases, there was a span of 11 bases. CDR3 in DNA: TGTGCCAGCAGCTGGGTTAACGGCGGGGCCAACGTCCTGACTTTC. This codes for CASSWVNGGANVLTF.

The chain has TRBV6-5 and TRBJ1-6; D unclear. V dropped 5 bases and J dropped 13 bases, with 15 bases sitting between them. The CDR3 spans 13 residues. Germline values: CDR1 MNHEY, CDR2 SVGAGI. The CDR3 DNA reads as TGTGCCAGCAGTCTATCAGGCGGTGGGCCCCTCCACTTT. This sequence encodes CASSLSGGGPLHF.

The chain carries TRBV6-2 or TRBV6-3 and TRBJ1-5; weak D call: TRBD1 (5 bases). The CDR3 is 17 amino acids. The germline V gene encodes CDR1 MNHEY and CDR2 SVGEGT. Trimming took 2 bases from V and 0 from J, leaving 14 bases between them. CDR3 residues: CASSYRDWPTSNQPQHF. CDR3 nucleotides: TGTGCCAGCAGTTACAGGGACTGGCCCACTAGCAATCAGCCCCAGCATTTT.

V gene TRBV4-3 combines with J gene TRBJ2-3; D might be TRBD2 (7 bases). The CDR3 spans 15 residues. CDR1 and CDR2 (germline): LGHNA, YSLEER. Trimming removed 4 bases at V and 4 bases at J, with 15 bases between. CDR3 in DNA: TGCGCCAGCAGCCGGACTAGGGGGGGGGCAGATACGCAGTATTTT. Encoded protein: CASSRTRGGADTQYF.

V usage is TRBV5-6 and J usage is TRBJ2-1; no firm D call. The V end was cut by 2 bases, the J end by 7 bases, with 7 bases between. The CDR3 loop spans 12 amino acids. The germline V gene encodes CDR1 SGHDT and CDR2 YYEEEE. CDR3 loop: CASSFRWNEQFF. DNA of the CDR3: TGTGCCAGCAGCTTCAGGTGGAATGAGCAGTTCTTC. Complete variable domain (other parts from reference TRBV5-6 and TRBJ2-1): DAGVTQSPTHLIKTRGQQVTLRCSPKSGHDTVSWYQQALGQGPQFIFQYYEEEERQRGNFPDRFSGHQFPNYSSELNVNALLLGDSALYLCASSFRWNEQFFGPGTRLTVL.

This clone was seen a few times. The chain joins TRBV29-1 to TRBJ2-1; 7 bases are a match to TRBD2. Germline lookup yields CDR1 SQVTM and CDR2 ANQGSEA. This CDR3 has 15 residues. The V segment lost 6 bases and the J segment 6 bases; nucleotides outside the gene matches: 14. The CDR3 DNA is TGCAGCGTCCTTTCCGGGACTACCGTTGGCAATGAGCAGTTCTTC. Protein: CSVLSGTTVGNEQFF.

The chain joins TRBV21-1 to TRBJ1-2. TRBV21-1 is a documented pseudogene. The CDR3 is 17 amino acids. This CDR3 is CASSKEERLVSNYGYTF. CDR3 bases: TGTGCCAGCAGCAAAGAAGAAAGGCTAGTAAGTAACTATGGCTACACCTTC.

This chain links TRBV9 with TRBJ1-2; D not certain. The CDR3 covers 14 residues. Trimming pared 4 bases from V and 4 bases from J, leaving 14 bases between. CDR1 and CDR2 (germline): SGDLS, YYNGEE. CDR3 nucleotides: TGTGCCAGCAGCCAAAACCGGGCGATCTATGGCTACACCTTC. Translating it yields CASSQNRAIYGYTF.